A single sample gave rise to the 17 T cell receptor beta chains below, sequenced in a study of T cell repertoires in cytomegalovirus infection. TCRdb fed the reads into MiXCR, producing one record per CDR3 protein. The sample gives roughly 700,000 distinct CDR3 sequences, roughly 36% of which show up once; about 20% is in the top ten. Antigens for these TCRs are unknown. Material: cultured PBMCs, obtained from culture after CMV antigen stimulation. The receptors come from a human donor in good health (CMV status not recorded). Some clones in this sample may be carry-over from other donors' samples.

This clonotype was recorded many times. This chain uses TRBV7-8 with TRBJ2-2; 13 bases fit TRBD2. Germline trimming cut 5 bases from V and 7 bases from J; bases unmatched to any gene: 10. CDR3 length equals 17 residues. Germline-derived CDR1 and CDR2 are SGHVS and FQNEAQ. The CDR3 DNA sequence: TGTGCCAGCAGCAAAGCTAGGACTAGCGGGGGTCTCGGGGAGCTGTTTTTT. As protein: CASSKARTSGGLGELFF.

The chain has TRBV7-2 and TRBJ1-5, with D possibly being TRBD1 (5 bases). Germline loops: CDR1 SGHTA, CDR2 FQGNSA. V was shortened by 4 bases and J by 3 bases, with 10 bases between the two germline ends. The CDR3 length is 14 residues. CDR3 bases: TGTGCCAGCAGCTCGGGACTGAACAATCAGCCCCAGCATTTT. Translation: CASSSGLNNQPQHF. Full variable domain (outside the CDR3, taken from reference TRBV7-2 and TRBJ1-5): GAGVSQSPSNKVTEKGKDVELRCDPISGHTALYWYRQSLGQGLEFLIYFQGNSAPDKSGLPSDRFSAERTGGSVSTLTIQRTQQEDSAVYLCASSSGLNNQPQHFGDGTRLSIL.

J is TRBJ1-2 and V is TRBV19; tentatively, D is TRBD1 (5 bases). Germline values: CDR1 LNHDA, CDR2 SQIVND (reference sequence). The CDR3 contains 15 residues. The V and J ends lost 5 bases and 2 bases respectively, with 15 bases between them. CDR3 amino acids: CASSPKGHQNYGYTF. Written as DNA, the CDR3 is TGTGCCAGTAGTCCTAAAGGACACCAGAACTATGGCTACACCTTC.

This chain links TRBV6-5 with TRBJ1-2; D gene ambiguous. The CDR3 loop spans 15 amino acids. The germline V gene has CDR1 MNHEY and CDR2 SVGAGI. V was clipped by 7 bases and J by 5 bases, with 20 bases between them. In nucleotides, the CDR3 is TGTGCCAGCATGGGCGGGCTAAGCGCTTATTATGGCTACACCTTC. This gives the protein CASMGGLSAYYGYTF.

The DNA of the CDR3 is TGTGCCAGCAGCTTATTTTTCTCACTAGCGGGTTACAATGAGCAGTTCTTC. Translation gives CASSLFFSLAGYNEQFF. This chain joins TRBV11-2 and TRBJ2-1, with 9 bases fitting TRBD2. V lost 2 bases, J lost 4 bases, and 9 bases stayed unmatched. Per germline, CDR1 SGHAT and CDR2 FQNNGV. The CDR3 has 17 residues.

In its sample, this clonotype was seen a few times. The gene calls are TRBV11-2 and TRBJ2-5; 12 bases line up with TRBD2. The CDR3 loop spans 16 amino acids. J was trimmed by 7 bases and V by 5 bases; bases with no gene match: 11. Germline V lookup: CDR1 SGHAT, CDR2 FQNNGV. In DNA form, the CDR3 reads TGTGCCAGCAGCGAGACTAGCGGGAGCAATTCGGGGACCCAGTACTTC. Amino acids: CASSETSGSNSGTQYF.

This clonotype was detected only a few times. The rearrangement links TRBV6-6 to TRBJ1-2; D ambiguous. Germline V CDR1 and CDR2: MNHNY, SVGAGI (reference sequence). V dropped 5 bases and J dropped 5 bases, with 15 bases sitting between them. This CDR3 comprises 14 residues. As DNA, the CDR3 is TGTGCCAGCAGTCAAGGAGCCCGCTCGTATGGCTACACCTTC. Translating gives CASSQGARSYGYTF.

This clonotype was counted at least ten times. The rearrangement links TRBV7-2 to TRBJ2-5; a possible D gene is TRBD2 (6 bases). Trimming stripped 5 bases from V and 5 bases from J, with 24 bases between. Per the germline V gene, CDR1 is SGHTA and CDR2 is FQGNSA. This CDR3 is 17 amino acids long. The CDR3, as DNA: TGTGCCAGCAGCCAAAATTCCGGGACTGCCGTAGGGGAGACCCAGTACTTC. This sequence encodes CASSQNSGTAVGETQYF.

This clonotype is a singleton in its sample. This likely comes from a read error, as the CDR3 has no conserved phenylalanine or tryptophan at its end. The J gene is TRBJ2-1, the V gene TRBV7-8; TRBD2 aligns across 9 bases. CDR1 SGHVS and CDR2 FQNEAQ come from the germline V gene. This CDR3 contains 18 residues. The ends lost 3 bases at V and 0 bases at J; junction bases unmatched: 9. CDR3 sequence reads: CASSLIAGVGSSYNEQFV. In DNA, the CDR3 is TGTGCCAGCAGCTTGATAGCGGGAGTTGGGTCCTCCTACAATGAGCAGTTCGTC.

The chain recombines TRBV5-6 with TRBJ1-2, with 11 positions matching TRBD1. The CDR3 loop spans 15 amino acids. The junction had 7 bases not matched to a gene; V was cut back by 4 bases and J by 5 bases. Germline CDR1 and CDR2: SGHDT and YYEEEE. CDR3 DNA: TGTGCCAGCAGCCCGCGGGGACAGGGGGTGTATGGCTACACCTTC. It yields the protein CASSPRGQGVYGYTF.

The gene calls are TRBV3-1 and TRBJ2-7; 8 bases match TRBD2. In germline, CDR1 is LGHDT, CDR2 YNNKEL (reference sequence). The CDR3 loop spans 14 amino acids. J was trimmed by 4 bases and V by 0 bases; bases with no gene match: 2. Here the CDR3 reads CASSQELAVYEQYF. The CDR3, as DNA: TGTGCCAGCAGCCAAGAACTAGCGGTTTACGAGCAGTACTTC.

This clonotype was observed a few times. This rearrangement joins TRBV6-1 to TRBJ1-1; 7 bases are a match to TRBD1. Per the germline V gene, CDR1 is MNHNS and CDR2 is SASEGT. The CDR3 is made up of 17 amino acids. V shed 4 bases and J 0 bases; nucleotides not matched to a gene: 11. CDR3 DNA sequence: TGTGCCAGCAGTGGACCTGACAGGGACCTTATGAACACTGAAGCTTTCTTT. The encoded protein is CASSGPDRDLMNTEAFF.

This clonotype was observed a few times. The V gene is TRBV4-1, the J gene TRBJ1-5; D possibly corresponds to TRBD1 (6 bases). Germline CDR1 reads MGHRA; CDR2 reads YSYEKL. The CDR3 has 14 residues. V was clipped by 1 base and J by 7 bases, with 11 bases between them. This CDR3 reads CASSQGQGRQPQHF. The CDR3 DNA reads as TGCGCCAGCAGCCAAGGGCAGGGGAGGCAGCCCCAGCATTTT.

The chain is built from TRBV12-3 or TRBV12-4 and TRBJ1-5; 8 bases line up with TRBD1. The V gene end was trimmed by 10 bases and the J gene end by 6 bases; junction bases not matched to a gene: 5. The CDR3 runs to 12 residues. CDR3 in DNA: TGTGCCACTTCGACAGGGGTTCAGCCCCAGCATTTT. Residues: CATSTGVQPQHF.

V and J are TRBV7-9 and TRBJ1-1; weak D call: TRBD1 (5 bases). There are 12 residues in the CDR3. CDR1 is SEHNR, CDR2 FQNEAQ, per germline (reference sequence). Deletions cut 9 bases from V and 10 bases from J, with 18 bases between. The CDR3 nucleotides read TGTGCCAGTCACACTCCAGGGTCAGGAGCTTTCTTT. It encodes CASHTPGSGAFF. The full variable domain, with the rest looked up from reference TRBV7-9 and TRBJ1-1, is DTGVSQNPRHKITKRGQNVTFRCDPISEHNRLYWYRQTLGQGPEFLTYFQNEAQLEKSRLLSDRFSAERPKGSFSTLEIQRTEQGDSAMYLCASHTPGSGAFFGQGTRLTVV.

This chain connects TRBV6-2 or TRBV6-3 to TRBJ1-1; D is undetermined. Trimming shortened V by 5 bases and J by 2 bases, and 9 bases separated the two germline ends. CDR1 is MNHEY, CDR2 SVGEGT, per germline. The CDR3 consists of 13 residues. This CDR3 is CASSARQNTEAFF. DNA of the CDR3: TGTGCCAGCAGTGCAAGGCAAAACACTGAAGCTTTCTTT.

This clonotype was seen only a few times. The chain has TRBV7-2 and TRBJ2-7, with TRBD2 matching over 9 bases. In germline, CDR1 is SGHTA, CDR2 FQGNSA. V was pared by 5 bases and J by 4 bases, with 9 bases of the junction left unmatched. This CDR3 comprises 15 residues. Here the CDR3 reads CASSEGTSNWYEQYF. The CDR3 DNA follows: TGTGCCAGCAGCGAGGGGACTAGCAATTGGTACGAGCAGTACTTC.